This TCR beta chain was recovered during a study of response to subunit inactivated influenza vaccine. This clonotype was seen repeatedly, ten times or more. Its antigen is as yet unknown. Regarding the study as a whole: Authors suggested each seasonal flu vaccination may recruit only limited numbers of new T cells.

TCRdb itself ran the RT-PCR reads through MiXCR, one entry per CDR3 protein. The profile shows 450,000 to 600,000 distinct CDR3 sequences, 6% to 9% of them singletons. CDR1 and CDR2 (germline): MNHEY, SVGAGI. The CDR3 is made up of 15 amino acids. Trimming stripped 0 bases from V and 0 bases from J, with 8 bases between. This receptor was obtained from a man aged 50 to 75 who received an inactivated influenza vaccine. The chain carries TRBV6-5 and TRBJ1-1, with a weak D call TRBD1 (5 bases). This material consisted of PBMCs from blood, taken roughly 24 months after vaccination. This CDR3 reads CASSYSRQMNTEAFF. CDR3 coding DNA: TGTGCCAGCAGTTACTCCCGACAGATGAACACTGAAGCTTTCTTT.